The following is a TCR beta chain sequence with its context. What it binds is not known. TCRdb reanalysed the reads using MiXCR and keeps one entry per CDR3 protein. The sample records roughly 500,000 distinct CDR3 sequences, under 45% being singletons. This record comes from a study of T cell repertoires in cytomegalovirus infection. About the study: As its CMV epitopes, the study selected recently identified HLA-C-restricted and well-studied HLA-B-restricted targets. Through public TCR beta signatures, both CMV infection and matching HLA type were indicated.

Germline lookup yields CDR1 MNHNY and CDR2 SVGAGI (reference sequence). This CDR3 is built from 14 residues. V lost 6 bases and J lost 2, with 12 bases in between. Study outcomes and limitations: The study found HLA-C-restricted CMV-specific TCR beta clonotypes dominating the ex vivo response.

Material: cultured PBMCs, obtained from culture after CMV antigen stimulation. The chain has TRBV6-6 and TRBJ2-3; tentative D call: TRBD2 (6 bases). This receptor was obtained from a human donor in good health (CMV status not recorded). Some clones in this sample may be carry-over from other donors' samples. CDR3: CASRKTRLTDTQYF. The CDR3 DNA reads as TGTGCCAGCAGAAAGACTAGACTCACAGATACGCAGTATTTT.